One sample yielded the 2 T cell receptor beta chains listed below, sequenced in a study of regulatory T cells in long-lasting Graves disease. Combining iRepertoire HTBI primers with Arm-PCR of CDR3 regions, the authors built TCR beta libraries. TCRdb used MiXCR to reprocess the multiplex PCR reads, holding one entry per CDR3 protein. The sample contains about 300,000 distinct CDR3 sequences, 15% to 20% of which appear only once. This sample's time point: newly diagnosed GD, antithyroid drugs for less than 3 months. Extracted PBMC RNA gave rise to the TCR library. This material consisted of peripheral blood mononuclear cells (PBMCs), taken at new diagnosis, from a patient treated with antithyroid drugs. Source of these receptors: a female donor with Graves disease.

This clonotype was counted many times. The chain joins TRBV19 to TRBJ2-7, with D perhaps matching TRBD2 (6 bases). CDR1 and CDR2 from the germline V gene are LNHDA and SQIVND (reference sequence). Trimming took off 5 bases at V and 2 bases at J, with 13 bases between the two ends. The CDR3 has 14 amino acids. CDR3 nucleotide sequence: TGTGCCAGTAGTCCTCGGGACTCAGCCTACGAGCAGTACTTC. Amino acid sequence: CASSPRDSAYEQYF.

This clonotype was observed many times. The rearrangement joins TRBV19 to TRBJ2-5, with 7 bases fitting TRBD2. V lost 3 bases, J lost 5 bases, and 9 bases stayed unmatched. The CDR3 is made up of 15 amino acids. The germline V gene has CDR1 LNHDA and CDR2 SQIVND (reference sequence). The CDR3 spells CASSMWGEGKETQYF. CDR3 in DNA: TGTGCCAGTAGTATGTGGGGGGAGGGAAAGGAGACCCAGTACTTC. The variable domain in full, completed from reference TRBV19 and TRBJ2-5, reads DGGITQSPKYLFRKEGQNVTLSCEQNLNHDAMYWYRQDPGQGLRLIYYSQIVNDFQKGDIAEGYSVSREKKESFPLTVTSAQKNPTAFYLCASSMWGEGKETQYFGPGTRLLVL.